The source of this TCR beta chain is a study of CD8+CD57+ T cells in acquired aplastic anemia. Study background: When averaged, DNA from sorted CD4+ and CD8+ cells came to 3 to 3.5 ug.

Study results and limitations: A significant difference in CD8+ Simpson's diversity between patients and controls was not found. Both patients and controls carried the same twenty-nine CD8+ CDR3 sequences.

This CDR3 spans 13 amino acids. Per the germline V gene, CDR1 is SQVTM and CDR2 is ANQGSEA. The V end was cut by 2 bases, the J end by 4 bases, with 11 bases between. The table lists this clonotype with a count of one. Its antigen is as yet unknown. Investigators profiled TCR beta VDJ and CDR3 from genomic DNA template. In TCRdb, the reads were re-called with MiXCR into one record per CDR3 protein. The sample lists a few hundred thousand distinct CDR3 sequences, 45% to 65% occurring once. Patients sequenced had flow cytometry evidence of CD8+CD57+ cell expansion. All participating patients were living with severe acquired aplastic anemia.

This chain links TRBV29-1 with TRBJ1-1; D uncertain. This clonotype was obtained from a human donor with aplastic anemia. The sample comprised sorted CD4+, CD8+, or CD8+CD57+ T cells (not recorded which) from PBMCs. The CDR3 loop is CSVEYVTGTEAFF. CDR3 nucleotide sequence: TGCAGCGTTGAATACGTAACGGGCACTGAAGCTTTCTTT.